The 30 T cell receptor beta chains presented below share a single source sample, sequenced in a study of CD8 T cells in ankylosing spondylitis. General study results and limits: A motif of under ten highly homologous TCR beta variants was seen as apparently characteristic of ankylosing spondylitis blood.

TCRdb itself ran the 5' RACE reads through MiXCR, one entry per CDR3 protein. The repertoire holds 800,000 to 900,000 distinct CDR3 sequences, with 12% as singletons. These TCRs' antigens remain unknown. The source material was blood, either unsorted or a sorted T cell fraction (not recorded which). All receptors derive from a male donor with ankylosing spondylitis.

In this sample, this clonotype turned up many times. The gene calls are TRBV7-2 and TRBJ2-2; D remains unclear. Germline CDR1 is SGHTA and CDR2 is FQGNSA. V lost 1 base and J lost 4, with 7 bases in between. This CDR3 has 14 amino acids. The CDR3 bases are TGTGCCAGCAGCTTAGGGTTGGGCACCGGGGAGCTGTTTTTT. It translates to CASSLGLGTGELFF.

This clonotype was seen more than once but under ten times. The gene calls are TRBV7-9 and TRBJ2-7, with D perhaps matching TRBD2 (5 bases). CDR3 size: 13 residues. Germline V CDR1 and CDR2: SEHNR, FQNEAQ (reference sequence). V was trimmed by 0 bases and J by 6 bases, leaving 9 bases between them. As DNA, the CDR3 is TGTGCCAGCAGCTTAGCGGGCCGGGGCGAGCAGTACTTC. It is translated as CASSLAGRGEQYF. Full variable domain (missing parts from reference TRBV7-9 and TRBJ2-7): DTGVSQNPRHKITKRGQNVTFRCDPISEHNRLYWYRQTLGQGPEFLTYFQNEAQLEKSRLLSDRFSAERPKGSFSTLEIQRTEQGDSAMYLCASSLAGRGEQYFGPGTRLTVT.

The chain couples TRBV7-6 to TRBJ2-1; no clear D gene. Germline V lookup: CDR1 SGHVS, CDR2 FNYEAQ. V was clipped by 1 base and J by 6 bases, with 13 bases between them. This CDR3 has 15 amino acids. The CDR3 protein is CASSLESVPFNEQFF. The CDR3 DNA follows: TGTGCCAGCAGCTTAGAGTCAGTTCCCTTCAATGAGCAGTTCTTC.

This clonotype was found a few times. The chain carries TRBV11-2 and TRBJ2-7; D uncertain. CDR3 length: 13 amino acids. V shed 0 bases and J shed 6 bases, with 9 bases lying between them. Germline CDR1 SGHAT, CDR2 FQNNGV. CDR3 loop: CASSLDRKSEQYF. The CDR3 nucleotides read TGTGCCAGCAGCTTAGACAGGAAATCCGAGCAGTACTTC. The complete variable domain, with remaining parts taken from reference TRBV11-2 and TRBJ2-7, reads EAGVAQSPRYKIIEKRQSVAFWCNPISGHATLYWYQQILGQGPKLLIQFQNNGVVDDSQLPKDRFSAERLKGVDSTLKIQPAKLEDSAVYLCASSLDRKSEQYFGPGTRLTVT.

This clonotype was recorded many times. The rearrangement joins TRBV29-1 to TRBJ2-3, with 10 bases aligning to TRBD2. This CDR3 contains 14 residues. Trimming took 3 bases from V and 4 from J; bases not matched to a gene: 4. Germline V gene data show CDR1 as SQVTM and CDR2 as ANQGSEA. CDR3 sequence reads: CSVETSGSADTQYF. CDR3 in DNA: TGCAGCGTTGAGACTAGCGGGTCTGCAGATACGCAGTATTTT.

This chain connects TRBV2 to TRBJ2-5; D is ambiguous. Germline loops: CDR1 SNHLY, CDR2 FYNNEI. This CDR3 contains 12 residues. The V gene lost 7 bases and the J gene lost 0 bases, with 6 bases spanning the gap. CDR3 protein: CASTMYQETQYF. The CDR3 region has the DNA TGTGCCAGCACTATGTACCAAGAGACCCAGTACTTC.

This clonotype occurred many times. The chain joins TRBV7-9 to TRBJ2-3; 8 positions match TRBD1. Looked up from germline, CDR1 is SEHNR and CDR2 is FQNEAQ (reference sequence). Losses at the gene ends were 2 bases for V and 2 bases for J; bases not matched to a gene: 6. The CDR3 is 16 residues long. The CDR3 spells CASSLRGTGYTDTQYF. As DNA, the CDR3 is TGTGCCAGCAGCTTACGCGGGACAGGCTACACAGATACGCAGTATTTT. Supplemented by reference TRBV7-9 and TRBJ2-3, the full variable domain reads DTGVSQNPRHKITKRGQNVTFRCDPISEHNRLYWYRQTLGQGPEFLTYFQNEAQLEKSRLLSDRFSAERPKGSFSTLEIQRTEQGDSAMYLCASSLRGTGYTDTQYFGPGTRLTVL.

This rearrangement joins TRBV6-1 to TRBJ2-3; a weak D match, TRBD1 (6 bases). CDR1 and CDR2 from the germline V gene are MNHNS and SASEGT. CDR3 length equals 16 residues. The germline V and J ends were trimmed by 0 bases and 7 bases, with 17 bases remaining between them. The CDR3 DNA follows: TGTGCCAGCAGTGAAGCTTCAGGGGCGGTTCAGTATACGCAGTATTTT. Protein product: CASSEASGAVQYTQYF.

This clonotype has only a few counts. The V and J genes are TRBV13 and TRBJ2-7; TRBD1 agrees at 8 bases. Trimming at V came to 5 bases and at J to 3 bases, leaving 15 bases not matched to a gene. The germline V gene has CDR1 PRHDT and CDR2 FYEKMQ (reference sequence). The CDR3 is 17 amino acids. The CDR3 protein is CASSLRTGTYPYYEQYF. The CDR3 DNA is TGTGCCAGCAGCCTCCGGACAGGGACCTACCCCTACTACGAGCAGTACTTC.

V is TRBV7-2 and J is TRBJ1-1, with TRBD1 matching over 7 bases. Trimming cost V 4 bases and J 3 bases; bases outside gene matches: 5. The CDR3 is 14 amino acids. Germline-derived CDR1 and CDR2 are SGHTA and FQGNSA. This chain's CDR3 is CASSSQGGYTEAFF. The CDR3 DNA reads TGTGCCAGCAGCTCCCAGGGGGGTTACACTGAAGCTTTCTTT.

The chain joins TRBV20-1 to TRBJ1-5; D remains unclear. The CDR3 is 14 residues long. In germline, CDR1 is DFQATT, CDR2 SNEGSKA (reference sequence). Deletions cut 6 bases from V and 0 bases from J, with 12 bases between. CDR3 region: CSARSGGSNQPQHF. The DNA for the CDR3 is TGCAGTGCCCGCTCGGGCGGTAGCAATCAGCCCCAGCATTTT.

This sequence joins TRBV6-1 and TRBJ2-2; 11 positions agree with TRBD2. This CDR3 has 16 amino acids. V was clipped by 6 bases and J by 5 bases; unmatched bases: 8. The germline gives CDR1 MNHNS, CDR2 SASEGT. The CDR3 is CASSPLAGGPTGELFF. In DNA form, the CDR3 reads TGTGCCAGCAGCCCCTTAGCGGGGGGGCCTACCGGGGAGCTGTTTTTT.

This clonotype was detected a few times. This chain uses TRBV7-2 with TRBJ2-3; D is unresolved. The CDR3 contains 14 residues. The germline V gene encodes CDR1 SGHTA and CDR2 FQGNSA. The V end was cut by 3 bases, the J end by 2 bases, with 9 bases between. CDR3 sequence (DNA): TGTGCCAGCAGCTTTACTCCATACACAGATACGCAGTATTTT. Translation: CASSFTPYTDTQYF.

This rearrangement joins TRBV5-1 to TRBJ2-2; D uncertain. V lost 0 bases, J lost 5 bases, and 11 bases lay in between. This CDR3 contains 15 residues. Germline assignment: CDR1 SGHRS and CDR2 YFSETQ. In DNA, the CDR3 is TGCGCCAGCAGCTTGGCCTTTGGACGGACCGGGGAGCTGTTTTTT. Protein product: CASSLAFGRTGELFF.

The CDR3 region has the DNA TGCGCCAGCAGCCGCCTCGGGGGGGATGAGCAGTTCTTC. Its translation is CASSRLGGDEQFF. The chain carries TRBV4-3 and TRBJ2-1; 8 bases match TRBD2. Germline trimming cut 4 bases from V and 8 bases from J; bases unmatched to any gene: 4. In germline, CDR1 is LGHNA, CDR2 YSLEER. There are 13 residues in the CDR3.

This clonotype showed up just a few times. The chain joins TRBV20-1 to TRBJ1-1; tentatively, D is TRBD1 (6 bases). CDR1 is DFQATT and CDR2 is SNEGSKA in the germline V gene (reference sequence). CDR3 length: 13 amino acids. Trimming cost V 3 bases and J 5 bases, with 13 bases left between them. The CDR3 sequence is CSASRGVWTEAFF. The CDR3, as DNA: TGCAGTGCTAGTAGGGGGGTATGGACTGAAGCTTTCTTT.

CDR3 in DNA: TGTGCCACCAGCAAACAACTAGCGGGAGTCCGTTATCTTAGCTCCTACGAGCAGTACTTC. Translating gives CATSKQLAGVRYLSSYEQYF. The chain links TRBV15 to TRBJ2-7, with TRBD2 matching 11 bases. The CDR3 covers 20 residues. V lost 4 bases and J lost 0; bases outside the gene matches: 17. Looked up from germline, CDR1 is LNHNV and CDR2 is YYDKDF (reference sequence).

V gene TRBV24-1 combines with J gene TRBJ2-1, with D possibly matching TRBD2 (5 bases). Germline V gene data show CDR1 as KGHDR and CDR2 as SFDVKD. CDR3 length: 15 residues. Between the trimmed V and J ends, which lost 9 bases and 0 bases, there was a span of 14 bases. The CDR3 DNA is TGTGCCACCGCGGGCGGTTCTAGCTCCTACAATGAGCAGTTCTTC. This sequence encodes CATAGGSSSYNEQFF.

This rearrangement joins TRBV27 to TRBJ2-1; D unresolved. Trimming shortened V by 3 bases and J by 2 bases, and 8 bases separated the two germline ends. Germline-derived CDR1 and CDR2 are MNHEY and SMNVEV (reference sequence). The CDR3 runs to 14 residues. CDR3 sequence reads: CASSLRWTYNEQFF. The CDR3 DNA follows: TGTGCCAGCAGTTTGAGGTGGACCTACAATGAGCAGTTCTTC.

There are a few counts of this clonotype. The chain carries TRBV7-9 and TRBJ2-1; tentative D call: TRBD2 (5 bases). Between the trimmed V and J ends, which lost 6 bases and 6 bases, there was a span of 15 bases. CDR3 length: 14 residues. Germline values: CDR1 SEHNR, CDR2 FQNEAQ (reference sequence). The CDR3 nucleotides read TGTGCCAGCAGTTTTCACGGACTCATCAATGAGCAGTTCTTC. The encoded protein is CASSFHGLINEQFF. The full variable domain, its missing parts supplied by reference TRBV7-9 and TRBJ2-1, is DTGVSQNPRHKITKRGQNVTFRCDPISEHNRLYWYRQTLGQGPEFLTYFQNEAQLEKSRLLSDRFSAERPKGSFSTLEIQRTEQGDSAMYLCASSFHGLINEQFFGPGTRLTVL.

This clonotype was counted ten times or more. The rearrangement links TRBV5-1 to TRBJ1-5; D ambiguous. This CDR3 spans 14 amino acids. Trimming removed 2 bases from V and 2 bases from J, with 8 bases in between. Germline values: CDR1 SGHRS, CDR2 YFSETQ. CDR3 sequence: CASSLTAGNQPQHF. The CDR3 coding sequence is TGCGCCAGCAGCTTAACAGCGGGCAATCAGCCCCAGCATTTT.

The V and J genes are TRBV12-3 or TRBV12-4 and TRBJ1-2; unclear D gene. V shed 5 bases and J shed 4 bases, with 17 bases lying between them. The CDR3 totals 15 residues. The CDR3 DNA sequence: TGTGCCAGCAGTCCTCGGGTGACACGGGCCTATGGCTACACCTTC. It specifies CASSPRVTRAYGYTF.

This chain connects TRBV4-2 to TRBJ2-1; D not certain. Trimming shortened V by 0 bases and J by 6 bases, and 9 bases separated the two germline ends. The CDR3 covers 14 residues. CDR1 is LGHNA, CDR2 YNFKEQ, per germline. The CDR3 DNA reads TGTGCCAGCAGCCAAGATGGGTGGAGCAATGAGCAGTTCTTC. Its translation: CASSQDGWSNEQFF.

The chain combines TRBV20-1 with TRBJ1-3, with 7 positions matching TRBD1. Germline CDR1 is DFQATT and CDR2 is SNEGSKA (reference sequence). Trimming took 1 base from V and 0 from J; bases not matched to a gene: 3. This CDR3 region has 15 residues. CDR3 amino acids: CSARGWTGSGNTIYF. CDR3 DNA: TGCAGTGCTAGAGGATGGACAGGCTCTGGAAACACCATATATTTT.

This clonotype was seen a few times. This chain links TRBV7-8 with TRBJ1-1, with D hard to call. V was shortened by 5 bases and J by 0 bases, with 16 bases between the two germline ends. The CDR3 loop spans 16 amino acids. Germline CDR1 SGHVS, CDR2 FQNEAQ. The CDR3 loop reads CASSPTPWQVNTEAFF. CDR3 nucleotide sequence: TGTGCCAGCAGCCCCACTCCCTGGCAGGTGAACACTGAAGCTTTCTTT.

There are many counts of this clonotype. V and J are TRBV4-2 and TRBJ1-1; D gene uncertain. This CDR3 has 17 amino acids. The V end lost 1 base, the J end lost 0 bases, and 15 bases lay between the germline ends. Germline values: CDR1 LGHNA, CDR2 YNFKEQ. The CDR3 DNA reads as TGTGCCAGCAGCCAAGTGCCCGGGGTTGGAATGAACACTGAAGCTTTCTTT. Translated: CASSQVPGVGMNTEAFF.

This sequence joins TRBV6-5 and TRBJ2-3; 12 bases fit TRBD2. Germline trimming cut 0 bases from V and 1 base from J; bases unmatched to any gene: 2. CDR1 is MNHEY, CDR2 SVGAGI, per germline. The CDR3 has 17 amino acids. CDR3 sequence (DNA): TGTGCCAGCAGTTACTCGTCTAGCGGGGGGGGCACAGATACGCAGTATTTT. Translation: CASSYSSSGGGTDTQYF.

V usage is TRBV6-1 and J usage is TRBJ1-1; no reliable D call. CDR1 and CDR2 (germline): MNHNS, SASEGT. The length of the CDR3 is 13 residues. Trimming cost V 5 bases and J 1 base, with 8 bases left between them. CDR3 sequence: CASSSRENTEAFF. DNA of the CDR3: TGTGCCAGCAGTAGCCGGGAGAACACTGAAGCTTTCTTT.

The chain carries TRBV28 and TRBJ2-1, with 11 bases matching TRBD2. J gave up 12 bases and V 6 bases, and 7 bases lay outside the gene matches. This CDR3 spans 13 amino acids. Germline assignment: CDR1 MDHEN and CDR2 SYDVKM. The CDR3 nucleotides read TGTGCCAGCAGGGAGACTAGCGGGGACCTGCAGTTCTTC. Protein product: CASRETSGDLQFF.

The chain links TRBV9 to TRBJ2-3; 8 nucleotides match TRBD2. Germline V gives CDR1 SGDLS, CDR2 YYNGEE. The V and J ends lost 2 bases and 0 bases, in that order; junction bases with no gene match: 5. CDR3 size: 16 residues. DNA for the CDR3: TGTGCCAGCAGCGTTAAGGGCGGGGGGAGCACAGATACGCAGTATTTT. This codes for CASSVKGGGSTDTQYF. Together with reference TRBV9 and TRBJ2-3, the CDR3 gives the full variable domain: DSGVTQTPKHLITATGQRVTLRCSPRSGDLSVYWYQQSLDQGLQFLIQYYNGEERAKGNILERFSAQQFPDLHSELNLSSLELGDSALYFCASSVKGGGSTDTQYFGPGTRLTVL.